The T cell receptor beta chain under discussion was sequenced for a study of T cell responses to AZD1222 COVID-19 vaccine. The repertoire was sequenced with immunoSEQ multiplex PCR; TCRdb's copy has only in-frame clones and lacks some. Among 95,000 to 150,000 clones listed, about nine tenths were seen once. The V and J ends lost 4 bases and 4 bases respectively, with 10 bases between them. CDR1 is WNHNN and CDR2 is SYGVQD in the germline V gene (reference sequence). CDR3 length equals 13 residues. The source is an adult in good health. The material sequenced was peripheral blood, taken on day 0 of AZD1222 vaccination. V gene TRBV10-1 combines with J gene TRBJ1-2; the D is unclear. In DNA form, the CDR3 reads TGCGCCAGCAGTGGGGCCGGATCCTATGGCTACACCTTC. This gives the protein CASSGAGSYGYTF.